This T cell receptor (beta chain) was sequenced in a study of T cell repertoires in cytomegalovirus infection. The V gene lost 0 bases and the J gene lost 3 bases, with 6 bases spanning the gap. This CDR3 has 13 residues. Germline values: CDR1 LGHNA, CDR2 YNFKEQ. TCRdb re-called the reads with MiXCR, one entry per CDR3 protein. This sample has 310,000 or so distinct CDR3 sequences, with roughly 15% found just once. The specimen was PBMCs. The source of this sequence is a human donor in good health (CMV status not recorded). Some clones in this sample may be carry-over from other donors' samples. The V call is TRBV4-2, the J call TRBJ2-7; D is uncertain. The CDR3 region is CASSQDGRYEQYF. The DNA for the CDR3 is TGTGCCAGCAGCCAAGATGGACGCTACGAGCAGTACTTC.